Shown below are 13 T cell receptor beta chains from a single sample sequenced in a study of T cells in localized non-small cell lung cancer. TCRdb keeps only in-frame clones here, not all; method: immunoSEQ multiplex PCR. This repertoire shows around 26,000 clones, 90% found once; its top ten account for roughly 1.1%. The input for sequencing was peripheral blood, taken before any cancer treatment. Receptors originate from a woman aged 40 to 75 with stage I lung adenocarcinoma.

V gene TRBV27 combines with J gene TRBJ2-3; 10 nucleotides match TRBD2. V trimming: 4 bases; J trimming: 5 bases; junction bases outside the gene matches: 6. The germline CDR1 and CDR2 sequences are MNHEY and SMNVEV (reference sequence). The CDR3 totals 15 residues. In DNA, the CDR3 is TGTGCCAGCAGTTCCGCTAGCGGGGGTAAAGATACGCAGTATTTT. This translates into CASSSASGGKDTQYF.

In nucleotides, the CDR3 is TGTGCCAGCAGCGTAGAGTTTGGCAGGGGGGGCGCAGCCAACGTCCTGACTTTC. Its translation: CASSVEFGRGGAANVLTF. The V call is TRBV9, the J call TRBJ2-6, with D perhaps matching TRBD1 or TRBD2 (7 bases each). V gave up 0 bases and J gave up 7 bases, with 20 bases separating them. The germline V gene encodes CDR1 SGDLS and CDR2 YYNGEE. This CDR3 contains 18 residues.

In this sample, this clone turned up a few times. V is TRBV5-6 and J is TRBJ2-5; tentatively, D is TRBD1 (8 bases). The CDR3 extends over 16 amino acids. The germline CDR1 and CDR2 sequences are SGHDT and YYEEEE. Trimming stripped 0 bases from V and 6 bases from J, with 18 bases between. The CDR3 reads CASSLAGGRQGKTQYF. The CDR3 DNA reads TGTGCCAGCAGCTTGGCGGGGGGCCGACAGGGGAAGACCCAGTACTTC.

CDR3 sequence reads: CASSLDGRLEQPQHF. Here the CDR3 DNA reads TGTGCCAGCAGCTTAGATGGGCGGTTGGAACAGCCCCAGCATTTT. This chain links TRBV7-2 with TRBJ1-5; D not resolved. This CDR3 region has 15 residues. The germline gives CDR1 SGHTA, CDR2 FQGNSA. V lost 1 base to trimming and J lost 7 bases, with 14 bases between them.

The chain is built from TRBV10-3 and TRBJ1-1, with no clear D. The germline CDR1 and CDR2 sequences are ENHRY and SYGVKD. Trimming took 2 bases from V and 5 from J, leaving 6 bases between them. The CDR3 length is 12 residues. CDR3 DNA sequence: TGTGCCATCAGTGAGAAGTGGACTGAAGCTTTCTTT. This codes for CAISEKWTEAFF.

There are a few counts of this clone. The J gene is TRBJ1-2, the V gene TRBV6-1; possibly TRBD1 for D (5 bases). V lost 6 bases to trimming and J lost 8 bases, with 13 bases between them. CDR1 and CDR2 (germline): MNHNS, SASEGT. CDR3 length: 12 residues. CDR3 loop: CASRRGPVGYTF. CDR3 coding DNA: TGTGCCAGCAGGAGGGGTCCTGTAGGCTACACCTTC.

This clone was detected only once. This chain joins TRBV7-2 and TRBJ1-6; weak D call: TRBD1 (5 bases). Trimming stripped 1 base from V and 9 bases from J, with 13 bases between. Looked up from germline, CDR1 is SGHTA and CDR2 is FQGNSA. This CDR3 contains 15 residues. CDR3 in amino acids: CASSLGSGRSSPLHF. CDR3 sequence (DNA): TGTGCCAGCAGCTTAGGTTCAGGGAGGAGTTCACCCCTCCACTTT.

The gene calls are TRBV5-6 and TRBJ2-7, with D possibly TRBD1 on 5 matching bases. The germline gives CDR1 SGHDT, CDR2 YYEEEE. The CDR3 sequence is 13 residues long. V dropped 4 bases and J dropped 1 base, with 9 bases sitting between them. The CDR3 coding sequence is TGTGCCAGCAGCCAGACAGTTTCCTACGAGCAGTACTTC. Amino acids: CASSQTVSYEQYF.

The chain joins TRBV19 to TRBJ1-1, with 8 nucleotides matching TRBD1. CDR1 LNHDA and CDR2 SQIVND come from the germline V gene (reference sequence). V dropped 4 bases and J dropped 4; count of bases not matched to a gene: 5. The CDR3 is 14 amino acids. The CDR3 DNA reads TGTGCCAGTAGTACCAACAGGGGGGGCACTGAAGCTTTCTTT. It translates to CASSTNRGGTEAFF.

The J gene is TRBJ1-6, the V gene TRBV28; no firm D call. Trimming cost V 8 bases and J 6 bases, with 14 bases left between them. The CDR3 sequence is 14 residues long. The germline CDR1 and CDR2 sequences are MDHEN and SYDVKM. For the CDR3, the DNA is TGTGCCAGCCGGGAAGAACTATCTAATTCACCCCTCCACTTT. Amino acid sequence: CASREELSNSPLHF. Full variable domain (missing parts from reference TRBV28 and TRBJ1-6): DVKVTQSSRYLVKRTGEKVFLECVQDMDHENMFWYRQDPGLGLRLIYFSYDVKMKEKGDIPEGYSVSREKKERFSLILESASTNQTSMYLCASREELSNSPLHFGNGTRLTVT.

The chain couples TRBV6-5 to TRBJ1-2, with D possibly matching TRBD1 (6 bases). The CDR3 spans 15 residues. Trimming pared 6 bases from V and 5 bases from J, leaving 19 bases between. Germline values: CDR1 MNHEY, CDR2 SVGAGI. CDR3 nucleotide sequence: TGTGCCAGCAGCCCTGGGGGCGGAGGTGGATATGGCTACACCTTC. Protein sequence: CASSPGGGGGYGYTF.

The CDR3 coding sequence is TGCGCCAGCAGCCAAGCCCCGACAGGGACCTATGGCTACACCTTC. It translates to CASSQAPTGTYGYTF. The chain uses TRBV4-3 and TRBJ1-2; TRBD1 matches at 7 bases. Germline assignment: CDR1 LGHNA and CDR2 YSLEER. V shed 1 base and J 4 bases; nucleotides not matched to a gene: 6. The CDR3 has 15 amino acids.

The gene calls are TRBV5-1 and TRBJ1-1; 9 nucleotides agree with TRBD1. This CDR3 comprises 15 residues. Looked up from germline, CDR1 is SGHRS and CDR2 is YFSETQ. The V gene end was trimmed by 4 bases and the J gene end by 7 bases; junction bases not matched to a gene: 11. CDR3 region: CASSTGQGRIGEAFF. The CDR3 region has the DNA TGCGCCAGCAGCACAGGACAGGGGAGAATAGGTGAAGCTTTCTTT.